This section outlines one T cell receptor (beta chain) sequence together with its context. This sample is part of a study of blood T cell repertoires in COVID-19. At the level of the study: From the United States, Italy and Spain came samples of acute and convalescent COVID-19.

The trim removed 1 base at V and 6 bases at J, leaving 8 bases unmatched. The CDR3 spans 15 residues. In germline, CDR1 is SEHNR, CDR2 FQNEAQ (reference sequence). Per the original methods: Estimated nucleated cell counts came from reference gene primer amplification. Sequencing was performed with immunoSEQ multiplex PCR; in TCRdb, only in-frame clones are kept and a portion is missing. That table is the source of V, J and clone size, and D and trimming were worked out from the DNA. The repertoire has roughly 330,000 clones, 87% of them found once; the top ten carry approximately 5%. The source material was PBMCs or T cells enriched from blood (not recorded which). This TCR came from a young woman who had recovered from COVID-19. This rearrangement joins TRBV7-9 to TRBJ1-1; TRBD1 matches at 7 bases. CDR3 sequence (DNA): TGTGCCAGCAGCTTAGGGTTAGGGGGCGGATCTGAAGCTTTCTTT. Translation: CASSLGLGGGSEAFF.